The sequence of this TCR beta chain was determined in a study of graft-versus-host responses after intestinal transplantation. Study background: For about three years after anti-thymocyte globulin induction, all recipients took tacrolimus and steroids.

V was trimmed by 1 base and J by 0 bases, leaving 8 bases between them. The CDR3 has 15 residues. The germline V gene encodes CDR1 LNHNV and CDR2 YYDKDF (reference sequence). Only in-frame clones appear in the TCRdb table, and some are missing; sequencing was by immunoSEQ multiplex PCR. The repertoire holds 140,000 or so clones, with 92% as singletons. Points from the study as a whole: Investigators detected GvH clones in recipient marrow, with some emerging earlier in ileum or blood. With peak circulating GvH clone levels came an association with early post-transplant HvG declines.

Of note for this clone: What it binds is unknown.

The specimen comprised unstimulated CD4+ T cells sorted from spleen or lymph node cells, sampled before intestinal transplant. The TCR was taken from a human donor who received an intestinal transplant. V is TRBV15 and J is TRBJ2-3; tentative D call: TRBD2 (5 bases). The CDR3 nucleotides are TGTGCCACCAGCAGAGGGCGGGTGAGCACAGATACGCAGTATTTT. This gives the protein CATSRGRVSTDTQYF.